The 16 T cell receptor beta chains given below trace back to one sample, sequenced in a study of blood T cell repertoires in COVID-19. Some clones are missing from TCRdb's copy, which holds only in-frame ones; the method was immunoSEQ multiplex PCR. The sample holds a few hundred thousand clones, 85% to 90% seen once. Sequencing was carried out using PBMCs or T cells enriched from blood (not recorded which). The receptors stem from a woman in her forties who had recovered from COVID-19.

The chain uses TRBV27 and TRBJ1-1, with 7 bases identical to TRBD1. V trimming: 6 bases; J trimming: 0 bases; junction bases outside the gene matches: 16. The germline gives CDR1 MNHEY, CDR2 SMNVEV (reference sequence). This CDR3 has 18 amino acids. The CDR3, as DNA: TGTGCCAGCAGCAGATGGGAACAGGGGCCTTCCATGAACACTGAAGCTTTCTTT. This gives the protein CASSRWEQGPSMNTEAFF.

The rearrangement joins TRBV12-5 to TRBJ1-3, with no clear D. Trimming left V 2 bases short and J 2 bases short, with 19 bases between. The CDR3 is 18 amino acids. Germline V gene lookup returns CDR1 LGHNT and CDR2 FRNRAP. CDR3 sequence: CASGLKWVGVSPGNTIYF. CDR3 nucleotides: TGTGCTAGTGGTTTGAAGTGGGTCGGGGTTTCCCCTGGAAACACCATATATTTT.

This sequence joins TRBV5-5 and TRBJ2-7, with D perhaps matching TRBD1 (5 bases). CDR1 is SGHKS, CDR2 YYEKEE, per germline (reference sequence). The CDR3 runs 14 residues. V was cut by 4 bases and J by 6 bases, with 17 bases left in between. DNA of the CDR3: TGTGCCAGCAGCACAGACAGTAAGCGTCTCGAGCAGTACTTC. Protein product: CASSTDSKRLEQYF. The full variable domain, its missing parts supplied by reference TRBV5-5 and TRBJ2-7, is DAGVTQSPTHLIKTRGQQVTLRCSPISGHKSVSWYQQVLGQGPQFIFQYYEKEERGRGNFPDRFSARQFPNYSSELNVNALLLGDSALYLCASSTDSKRLEQYFGPGTRLTVT.

CDR3 in amino acids: CASSWADRQNYEQYF. Here the CDR3 DNA reads TGTGCCAGTAGTTGGGCAGACCGACAAAACTACGAGCAGTACTTC. The chain carries TRBV19 and TRBJ2-7, with D unresolved. This CDR3 comprises 15 residues. Trimming stripped 5 bases from V and 3 bases from J, with 17 bases between. Per germline, CDR1 LNHDA and CDR2 SQIVND (reference sequence).

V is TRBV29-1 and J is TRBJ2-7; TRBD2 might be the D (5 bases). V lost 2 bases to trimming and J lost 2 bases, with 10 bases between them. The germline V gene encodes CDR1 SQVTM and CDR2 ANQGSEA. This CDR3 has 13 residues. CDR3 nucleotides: TGCAGCGTTGAAAGGGAGTCCCCCTACGAGCAGTACTTC. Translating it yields CSVERESPYEQYF.

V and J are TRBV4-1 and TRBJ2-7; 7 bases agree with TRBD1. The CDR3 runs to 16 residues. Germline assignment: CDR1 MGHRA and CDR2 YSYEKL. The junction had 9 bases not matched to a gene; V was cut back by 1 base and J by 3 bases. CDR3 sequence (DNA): TGCGCCAGCAGCCAAGGACAGGGTTCCGACTACTACGAGCAGTACTTC. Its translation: CASSQGQGSDYYEQYF.

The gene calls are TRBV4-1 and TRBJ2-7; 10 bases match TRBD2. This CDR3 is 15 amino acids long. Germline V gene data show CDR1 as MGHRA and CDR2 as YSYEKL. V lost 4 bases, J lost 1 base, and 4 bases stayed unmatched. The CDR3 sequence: CASSPGLAVSYEQYF. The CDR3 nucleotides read TGCGCCAGCAGCCCCGGACTAGCGGTTTCCTACGAGCAGTACTTC.

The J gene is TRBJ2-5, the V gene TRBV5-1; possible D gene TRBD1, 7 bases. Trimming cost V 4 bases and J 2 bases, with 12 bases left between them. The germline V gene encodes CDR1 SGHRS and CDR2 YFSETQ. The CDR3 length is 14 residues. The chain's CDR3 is CASSLATGQETQYF. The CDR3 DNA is TGCGCCAGCAGCCTAGCGACAGGGCAAGAGACCCAGTACTTC.

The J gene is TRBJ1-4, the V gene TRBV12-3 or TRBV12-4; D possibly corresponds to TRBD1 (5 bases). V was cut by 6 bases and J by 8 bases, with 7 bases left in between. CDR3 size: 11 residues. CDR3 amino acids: CASRSGEKLFF. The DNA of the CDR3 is TGTGCCAGCAGATCAGGGGAAAAACTGTTTTTT.

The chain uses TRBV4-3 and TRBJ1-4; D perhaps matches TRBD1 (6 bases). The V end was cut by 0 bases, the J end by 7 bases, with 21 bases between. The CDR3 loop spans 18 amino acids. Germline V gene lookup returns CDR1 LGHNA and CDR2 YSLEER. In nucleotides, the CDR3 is TGCGCCAGCAGCCAAGATCTGCAAATCGAGGGGGATACTGAAAAACTGTTTTTT. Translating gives CASSQDLQIEGDTEKLFF.

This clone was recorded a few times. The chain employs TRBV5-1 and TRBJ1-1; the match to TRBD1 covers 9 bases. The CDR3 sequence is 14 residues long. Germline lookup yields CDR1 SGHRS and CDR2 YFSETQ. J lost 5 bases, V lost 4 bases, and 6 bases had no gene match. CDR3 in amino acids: CASSVGQGATEAFF. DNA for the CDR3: TGCGCCAGCAGCGTGGGACAGGGAGCGACTGAAGCTTTCTTT.

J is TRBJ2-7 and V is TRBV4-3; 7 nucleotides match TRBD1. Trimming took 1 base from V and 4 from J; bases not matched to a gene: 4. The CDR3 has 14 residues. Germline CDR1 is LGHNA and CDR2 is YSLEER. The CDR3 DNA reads TGCGCCAGCAGCCAAGGGCAGGGGGTTTACGAGCAGTACTTC. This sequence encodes CASSQGQGVYEQYF.

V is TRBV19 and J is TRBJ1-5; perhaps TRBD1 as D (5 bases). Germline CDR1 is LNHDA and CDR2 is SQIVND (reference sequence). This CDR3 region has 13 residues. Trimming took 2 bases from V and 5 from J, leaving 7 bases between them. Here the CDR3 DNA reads TGTGCCAGTAGTATACGCAGGGATCAGCCCCAGCATTTT. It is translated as CASSIRRDQPQHF.

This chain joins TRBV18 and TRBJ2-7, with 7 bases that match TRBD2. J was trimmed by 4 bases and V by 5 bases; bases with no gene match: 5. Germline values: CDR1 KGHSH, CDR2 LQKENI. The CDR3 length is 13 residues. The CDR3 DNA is TGTGCCAGCTCATCCGGGGGGAGGTACGAGCAGTACTTC. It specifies CASSSGGRYEQYF.

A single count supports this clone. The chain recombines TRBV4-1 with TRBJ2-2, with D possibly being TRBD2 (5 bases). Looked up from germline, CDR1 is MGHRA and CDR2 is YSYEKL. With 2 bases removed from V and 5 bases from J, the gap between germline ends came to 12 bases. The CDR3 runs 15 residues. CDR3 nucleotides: TGCGCCAGCAGCCAAACCGAGGGTTCGACCGGGGAGCTGTTTTTT. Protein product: CASSQTEGSTGELFF.

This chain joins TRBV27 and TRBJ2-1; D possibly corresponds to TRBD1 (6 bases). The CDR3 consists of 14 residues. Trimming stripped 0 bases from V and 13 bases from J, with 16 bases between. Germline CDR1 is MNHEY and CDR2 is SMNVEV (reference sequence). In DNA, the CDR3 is TGTGCCAGCAGTTTATCGAAGGGGGTTGGGCCTCAGTTCTTC. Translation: CASSLSKGVGPQFF.